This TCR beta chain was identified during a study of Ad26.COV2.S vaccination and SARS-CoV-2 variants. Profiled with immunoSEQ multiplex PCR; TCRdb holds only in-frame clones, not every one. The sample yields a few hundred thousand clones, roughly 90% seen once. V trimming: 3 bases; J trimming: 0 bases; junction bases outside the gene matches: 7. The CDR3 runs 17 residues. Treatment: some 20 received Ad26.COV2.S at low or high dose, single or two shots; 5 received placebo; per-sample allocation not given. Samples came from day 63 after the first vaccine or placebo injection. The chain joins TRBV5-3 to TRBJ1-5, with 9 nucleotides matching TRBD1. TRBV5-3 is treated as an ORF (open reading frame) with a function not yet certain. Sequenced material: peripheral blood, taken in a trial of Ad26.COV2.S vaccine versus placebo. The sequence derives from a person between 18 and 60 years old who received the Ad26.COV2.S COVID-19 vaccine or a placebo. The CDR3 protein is CARSSDRGPYSNQPQHF. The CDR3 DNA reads TGTGCCAGAAGCTCGGACAGGGGCCCATATAGCAATCAGCCCCAGCATTTT.